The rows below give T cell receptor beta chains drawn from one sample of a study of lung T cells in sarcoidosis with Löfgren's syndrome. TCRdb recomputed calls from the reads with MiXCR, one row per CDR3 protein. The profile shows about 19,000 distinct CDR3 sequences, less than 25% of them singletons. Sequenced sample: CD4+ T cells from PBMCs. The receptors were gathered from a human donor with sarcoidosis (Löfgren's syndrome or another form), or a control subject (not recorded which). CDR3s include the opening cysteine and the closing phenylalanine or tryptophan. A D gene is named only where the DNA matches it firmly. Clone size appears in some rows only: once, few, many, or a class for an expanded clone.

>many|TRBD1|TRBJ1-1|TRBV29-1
CSADRGTEAFF
TGCAGCGCAGACAGGGGCACTGAAGCTTTCTTT
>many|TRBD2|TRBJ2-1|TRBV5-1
CASSLPTGGTTSDNEQFF
TGCGCCAGCAGCCTCCCGACGGGAGGGACTACGTCGGACAATGAGCAGTTCTTC
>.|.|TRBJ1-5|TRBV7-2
CASSLVSEVNQPQHF
TGTGCCAGCAGCTTGGTGTCGGAGGTCAATCAGCCCCAACATTTT
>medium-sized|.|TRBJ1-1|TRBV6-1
CASKGAEAFF
TGTGCCAGCAAAGGAGCTGAAGCTTTCTTT
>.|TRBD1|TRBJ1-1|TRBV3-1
CASNQGGLSAFF
TGTGCCAGCAACCAGGGGGGACTCTCGGCTTTCTTT
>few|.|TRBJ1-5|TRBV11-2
CASSPGQSNQPQHF
TGTGCCAGCAGCCCTGGACAAAGCAATCAGCCCCAGCATTTT
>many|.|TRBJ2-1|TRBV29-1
CSVDHNEQFF
TGCAGCGTTGATCACAATGAGCAGTTCTTC
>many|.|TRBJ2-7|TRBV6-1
CATLRDISYEQYF
TGTGCCACCCTCCGGGACATCTCCTACGAGCAGTACTTC
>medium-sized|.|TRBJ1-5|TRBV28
CAGGRALDNQPQHF
TGTGCCGGAGGCAGGGCATTGGACAATCAGCCCCAGCATTTT
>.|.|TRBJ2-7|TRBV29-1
CSVWGNYEQYF
TGCAGCGTCTGGGGCAACTACGAGCAGTACTTC
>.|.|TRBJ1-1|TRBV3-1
CASSQESSRAFF
TGTGCCAGCAGCCAAGAATCCAGCCGGGCTTTCTTT
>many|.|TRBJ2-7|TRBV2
CASSAGTSSYEQYF
TGTGCCAGCAGTGCCGGGACAAGCTCCTACGAGCAGTACTTC
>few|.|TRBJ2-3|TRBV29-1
CSVEGAGIDTQYF
TGCAGCGTTGAAGGGGCAGGGATAGATACGCAGTATTTT
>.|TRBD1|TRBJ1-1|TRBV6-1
CAISRRLDRGSNTEAFF
TGTGCCATCAGTAGACGCCTGGACAGGGGCTCGAACACTGAAGCTTTCTTT
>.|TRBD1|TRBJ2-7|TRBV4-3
CASSQAPGQGHEQHF
TGCGCCAGCAGCCAAGCCCCCGGACAGGGCCACGAGCAGCACTTC
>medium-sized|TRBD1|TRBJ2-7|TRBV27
CASSLSQGLFEQYF
TGTGCCAGCAGTTTATCACAGGGGCTATTCGAGCAGTACTTC
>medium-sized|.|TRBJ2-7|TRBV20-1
CSANYEQYF
TGCAGTGCCAACTACGAGCAGTACTTC
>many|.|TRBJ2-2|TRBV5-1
CASSYSPTGVDTGELFF
TGCGCCAGCAGCTACTCCCCTACCGGTGTGGACACCGGGGAGCTGTTTTTT
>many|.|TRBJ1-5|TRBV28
CASSNGKRVYSNQPQHF
TGTGCCAGCAGTAACGGGAAGAGGGTCTATAGCAATCAGCCCCAGCATTTT
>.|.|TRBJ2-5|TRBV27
CASSPSLYRYHETQYF
TGTGCCAGCAGTCCAAGTTTGTACCGGTACCATGAGACCCAGTACTTC
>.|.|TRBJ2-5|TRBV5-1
CASSSDGDVLETQYF
TGCGCCAGCAGCTCGGACGGGGACGTTCTAGAGACCCAGTACTTC
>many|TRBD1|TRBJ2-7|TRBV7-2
CASSLGGQGSSQYF
TGTGCCAGCAGCTTAGGAGGACAGGGGAGCTCGCAGTACTTC
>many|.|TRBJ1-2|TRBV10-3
CAIRPDSAVGYTF
TGTGCCATACGGCCAGACAGTGCCGTGGGCTACACCTTC
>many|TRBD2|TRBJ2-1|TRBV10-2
CASRGLAGEGNEQFF
TGCGCCAGCAGAGGACTAGCGGGAGAGGGCAATGAGCAGTTCTTC
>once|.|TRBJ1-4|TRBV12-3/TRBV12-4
CASSLSGGNEELFF
TGTGCCAGCAGTTTATCGGGAGGGAATGAAGAACTGTTTTTT
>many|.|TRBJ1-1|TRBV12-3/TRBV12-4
CASSLAWEFLTEAFF
TGTGCCAGCAGTTTAGCGTGGGAATTCCTCACTGAAGCTTTCTTT
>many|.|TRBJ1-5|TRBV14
CASSQNNQPQHF
TGTGCCAGCAGCCAGAACAATCAGCCCCAGCATTTT
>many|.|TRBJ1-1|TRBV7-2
CATAWREHTEAFF
TGTGCCACAGCGTGGCGGGAACACACTGAAGCTTTCTTT
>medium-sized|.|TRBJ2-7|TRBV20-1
CSATAPEEQYF
TGCAGTGCTACCGCCCCTGAAGAGCAGTACTTC
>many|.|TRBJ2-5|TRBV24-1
CATSDTNRAIETQYF
TGTGCCACCAGTGATACTAACAGGGCGATAGAGACCCAGTACTTC
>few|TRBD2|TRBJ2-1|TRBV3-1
CASSGGTSGTSSYNEQFF
TGTGCCAGCAGCGGCGGGACTAGCGGGACCAGCTCCTACAATGAGCAGTTCTTC
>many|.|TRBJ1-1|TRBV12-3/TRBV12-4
CASSFGAMNTEAFF
TGTGCCAGCAGTTTCGGGGCCATGAACACTGAAGCTTTCTTT
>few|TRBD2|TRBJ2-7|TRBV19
CASSRSGSYEQYF
TGTGCCAGTAGTCGTAGCGGGAGCTACGAGCAGTACTTC
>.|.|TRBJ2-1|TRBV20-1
CRTQTPLNNWQFF
TGCAGAACCCAGACTCCTTTGAACAATTGGCAGTTCTTC
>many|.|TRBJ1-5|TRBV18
CASSPSRGPSNQPQHF
TGTGCCAGCTCACCCTCGCGGGGACCTAGCAATCAGCCCCAGCATTTT
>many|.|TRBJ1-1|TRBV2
CASSAVRDLGAEAFF
TGTGCCAGCAGTGCGGTCCGGGACTTAGGGGCTGAAGCTTTCTTT
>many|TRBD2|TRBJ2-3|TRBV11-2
CASSLAGLAPIGGTDTQYF
TGTGCCAGCAGCTTGGCGGGACTAGCGCCGATCGGAGGCACAGATACGCAGTATTTT
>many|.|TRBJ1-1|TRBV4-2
CASSQDPASRAFF
TGTGCCAGCAGCCAAGATCCGGCCTCGAGAGCTTTCTTT
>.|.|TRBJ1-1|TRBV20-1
CSAGGQGPGYGEAFF
TGCAGTGCTGGAGGCCAGGGGCCAGGGTATGGTGAAGCTTTCTTT
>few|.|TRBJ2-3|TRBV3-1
CASSQRAGADTQYF
TGTGCCAGCAGCCAGCGGGCCGGTGCAGATACGCAGTATTTT
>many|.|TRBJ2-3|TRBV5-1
CASSPGEDTQYF
TGCGCCAGCAGTCCAGGGGAAGATACGCAGTATTTT
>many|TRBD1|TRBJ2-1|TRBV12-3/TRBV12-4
CASSLGQYNEQFF
TGTGCCAGCAGTCTGGGACAGTACAATGAGCAGTTCTTC
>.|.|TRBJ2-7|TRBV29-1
CSVGQSYEQYF
TGCAGCGTTGGGCAGTCCTACGAGCAGTACTTC
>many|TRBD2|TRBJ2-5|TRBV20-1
CSAGLTLGLALQETQYF
TGCAGTGCTGGCCTGACGCTTGGACTAGCGCTACAAGAGACCCAGTACTTC
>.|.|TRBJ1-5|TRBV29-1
CSVRQSNQPQHF
TGCAGCGTCCGGCAGAGCAATCAGCCCCAGCATTTT
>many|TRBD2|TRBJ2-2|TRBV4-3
CASSQGVSGVNTGELFF
TGCGCCAGCAGCCAAGGAGTTAGCGGGGTGAACACCGGGGAGCTGTTTTTT
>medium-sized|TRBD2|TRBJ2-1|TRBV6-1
CASSDSGRDYNEQFF
TGTGCCAGCAGCGATAGCGGGAGGGACTACAATGAGCAGTTCTTC
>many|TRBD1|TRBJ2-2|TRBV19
CAAQGAVTGELFF
TGTGCCGCACAGGGGGCTGTCACCGGGGAGCTGTTTTTT
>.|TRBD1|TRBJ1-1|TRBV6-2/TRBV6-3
CASNLQGEVEAFF
TGTGCCAGCAACCTACAGGGGGAGGTAGAAGCTTTCTTT
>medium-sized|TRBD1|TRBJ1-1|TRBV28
CASSYTGTGVGSGTEAFF
TGTGCCAGCAGTTATACCGGGACAGGGGTAGGTTCGGGGACTGAAGCTTTCTTT
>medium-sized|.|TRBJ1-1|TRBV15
CGQPGENTEAFF
TGTGGCCAGCCCGGGGAAAACACTGAAGCTTTCTTT
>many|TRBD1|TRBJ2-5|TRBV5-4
CASSLGQGETQYF
TGTGCCAGCAGCCTAGGACAGGGTGAGACCCAGTACTTC
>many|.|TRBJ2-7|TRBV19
CASSHPGLGEQYF
TGTGCCAGTAGTCACCCTGGGTTGGGTGAGCAGTACTTC
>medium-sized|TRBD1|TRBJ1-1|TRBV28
CASSLNRGYTEAFF
TGTGCCAGCAGTCTCAACAGGGGGTACACTGAAGCTTTCTTT
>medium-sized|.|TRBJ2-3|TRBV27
CASSFRWGRRTDTQYF
TGTGCCAGCAGTTTTAGGTGGGGGCGACGCACAGATACGCAGTATTTT
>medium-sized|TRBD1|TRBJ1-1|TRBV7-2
CASRQGVGTEAFF
TGTGCCAGCCGACAGGGGGTTGGCACTGAAGCTTTCTTT
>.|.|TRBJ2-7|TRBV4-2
CASSSIGGSYEQYF
TGTGCCAGCAGCTCAATAGGGGGGAGCTACGAGCAGTACTTC
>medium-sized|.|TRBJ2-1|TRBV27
CASSLLPAGPSYNEQFF
TGTGCCAGCAGTTTACTCCCAGCGGGTCCTTCCTACAATGAGCAGTTCTTC
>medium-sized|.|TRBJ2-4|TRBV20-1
CSVERPGSAKNIQYF
TGCAGTGTTGAGAGGCCCGGGAGTGCCAAAAACATTCAGTACTTC
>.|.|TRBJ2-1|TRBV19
CASSIWPISSYNEQFF
TGTGCCAGTAGTATATGGCCTATCAGCTCCTACAATGAGCAGTTCTTC